The subject of this entry is one T cell receptor beta chain. Single viable CD3+CD4+CD8-CD45RO+ cells were sorted as the memory CD4+ T cells. This record belongs to a study of memory CD4+ T cells and cytomegalovirus serostatus. Clones were sequenced by immunoSEQ multiplex PCR, and TCRdb holds only the in-frame ones, with some missing. The table lists nearly 50,000 clones, more than 70% of them singletons. The ends were cut back, 2 bases at V and 1 base at J, with 8 bases in the middle. Germline V gene lookup returns CDR1 MNHNS and CDR2 SASEGT. This CDR3 is 14 amino acids long. The TCR sequence derives from an adult in good health and CMV-seronegative. Sequences were obtained from memory CD4+ T cells from blood. The rearrangement links TRBV6-1 to TRBJ1-1, with D possibly TRBD1 on 5 matching bases. Here the CDR3 reads CASSEQGWNTEAFF. The CDR3 DNA is TGTGCCAGCAGTGAACAGGGTTGGAACACTGAAGCTTTCTTT.